This T cell receptor beta chain was documented in a study of blood T cells in healthy people across ages. Whole-study results and caveats: Reliance upon unsorted PBMCs precluded definitive naive versus antigen-experienced comparison.

With 4 bases removed from V and 1 base from J, the gap between germline ends came to 10 bases. CDR1 is SNHLY, CDR2 FYNNEI, per germline. CDR3 length: 14 residues. This clonotype came up a few times. Its antigen is not identified. A J-beta primer mix and a sample-barcoded 5' primer were used in a second PCR of roughly 6 to 12 cycles. TCRdb re-called the 5' RACE reads with MiXCR, one entry per CDR3 protein. Of hundreds of thousands of distinct CDR3 sequences in the sample, under 30% were seen once. The same sample was also studied in work on T cells of mothers and their children. That source reports: With the M1S primer of the second PCR, sample barcodes and 2-4 random nucleotides were added.

This TCR derives from a boy younger than 18 in good health. The J gene is TRBJ2-5, the V gene TRBV2; no firm D call. Sequencing was carried out using blood. For the CDR3, the DNA is TGTGCCAGCAGTGGGGGTTCTACCCAAGAGACCCAGTACTTC. Protein sequence: CASSGGSTQETQYF.